A single T cell receptor (beta chain) is shown here with its context. The table came from immunoSEQ multiplex PCR; TCRdb's copy has only in-frame clones and leaves some out. The table lists just under 150,000 clones, around 87% of them singletons, with around 40% in the top ten. The data belong to a study of blood T cell repertoires in COVID-19. On the study more broadly: Samples of COVID-19 (acute and convalescent) were obtained from the United States, Italy and Spain.

This clonotype was obtained from a man aged 45 to 65 who had recovered from COVID-19. The material sequenced was peripheral blood.

The CDR3 bases are TGCGCCAGCAGCCAGACAGGGGGCTCCGAGCAGTACTTC. As protein: CASSQTGGSEQYF. The J gene is TRBJ2-7, the V gene TRBV4-1; the match to TRBD1 covers 10 bases. Germline V gene sequence: CDR1 MGHRA, CDR2 YSYEKL. The CDR3 runs 13 residues. With 3 bases clipped from V and 6 bases from J, the junction kept 2 bases outside the gene matches.